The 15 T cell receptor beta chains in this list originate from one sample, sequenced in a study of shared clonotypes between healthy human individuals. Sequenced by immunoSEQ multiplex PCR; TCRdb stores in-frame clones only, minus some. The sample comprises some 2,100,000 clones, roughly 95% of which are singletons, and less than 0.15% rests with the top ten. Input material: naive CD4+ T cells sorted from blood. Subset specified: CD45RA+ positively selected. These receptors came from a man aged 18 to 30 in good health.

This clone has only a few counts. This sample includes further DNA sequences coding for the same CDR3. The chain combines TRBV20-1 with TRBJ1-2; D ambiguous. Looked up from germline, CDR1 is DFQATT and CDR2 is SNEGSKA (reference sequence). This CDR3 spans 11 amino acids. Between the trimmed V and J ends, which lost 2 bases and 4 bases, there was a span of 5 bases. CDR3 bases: TGCAGTGCTAGACAGATCTATGGCTACACCTTC. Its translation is CSARQIYGYTF.

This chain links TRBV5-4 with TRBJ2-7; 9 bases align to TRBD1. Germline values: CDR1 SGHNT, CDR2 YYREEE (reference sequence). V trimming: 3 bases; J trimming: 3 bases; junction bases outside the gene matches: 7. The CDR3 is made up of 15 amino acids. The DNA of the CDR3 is TGTGCCAGCAGCTCGCCCGGGACAGGGATCTACGAGCAGTACTTC. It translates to CASSSPGTGIYEQYF.

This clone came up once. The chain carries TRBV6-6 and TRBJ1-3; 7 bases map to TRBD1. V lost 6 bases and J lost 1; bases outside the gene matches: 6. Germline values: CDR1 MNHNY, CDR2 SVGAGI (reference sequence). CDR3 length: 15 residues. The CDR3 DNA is TGTGCCAGCAGCGCACAGGGGAAGTCTGGAAACACCATATATTTT. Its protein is CASSAQGKSGNTIYF.

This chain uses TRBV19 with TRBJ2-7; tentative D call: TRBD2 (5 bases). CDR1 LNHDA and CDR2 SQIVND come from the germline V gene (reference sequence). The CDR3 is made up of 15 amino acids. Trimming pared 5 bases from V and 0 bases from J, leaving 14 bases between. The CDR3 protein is CASSSGSHPSYEQYF. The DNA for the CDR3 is TGTGCCAGTAGTTCGGGATCCCATCCCTCCTACGAGCAGTACTTC.

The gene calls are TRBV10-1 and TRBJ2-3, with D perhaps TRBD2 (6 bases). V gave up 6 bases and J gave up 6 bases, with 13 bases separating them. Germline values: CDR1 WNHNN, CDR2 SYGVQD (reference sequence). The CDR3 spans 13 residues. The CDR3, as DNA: TGCGCCAGCAGGGGACTTAATGGGGATACGCAGTATTTT. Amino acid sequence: CASRGLNGDTQYF.

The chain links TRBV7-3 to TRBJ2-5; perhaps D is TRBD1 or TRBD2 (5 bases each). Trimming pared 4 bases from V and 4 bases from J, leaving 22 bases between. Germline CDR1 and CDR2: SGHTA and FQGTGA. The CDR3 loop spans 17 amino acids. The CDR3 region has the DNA TGTGCCAGCAGCTACCCGCCGGGACGGCTAAATCTAGAGACCCAGTACTTC. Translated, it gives CASSYPPGRLNLETQYF.

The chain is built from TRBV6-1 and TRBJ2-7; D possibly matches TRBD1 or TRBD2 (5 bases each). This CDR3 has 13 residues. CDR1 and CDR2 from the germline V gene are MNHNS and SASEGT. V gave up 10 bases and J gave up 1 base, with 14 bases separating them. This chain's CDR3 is CATTGTKSYEQYF. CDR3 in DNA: TGTGCCACGACCGGGACGAAATCCTACGAGCAGTACTTC.

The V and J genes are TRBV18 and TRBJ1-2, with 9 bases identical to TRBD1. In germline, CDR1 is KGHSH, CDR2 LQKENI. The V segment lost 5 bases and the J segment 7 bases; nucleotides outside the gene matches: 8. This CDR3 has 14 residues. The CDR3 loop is CASSDGQGQSGYTF. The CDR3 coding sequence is TGTGCCAGCTCAGACGGACAGGGGCAAAGTGGCTACACCTTC.

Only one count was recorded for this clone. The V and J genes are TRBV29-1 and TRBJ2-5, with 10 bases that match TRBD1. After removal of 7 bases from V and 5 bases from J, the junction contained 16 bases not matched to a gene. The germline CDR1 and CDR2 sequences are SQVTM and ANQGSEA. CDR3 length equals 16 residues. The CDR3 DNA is TGCAGCGCCGAACTACCCCGGGACAGGGGTTTGGAGACCCAGTACTTC. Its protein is CSAELPRDRGLETQYF.

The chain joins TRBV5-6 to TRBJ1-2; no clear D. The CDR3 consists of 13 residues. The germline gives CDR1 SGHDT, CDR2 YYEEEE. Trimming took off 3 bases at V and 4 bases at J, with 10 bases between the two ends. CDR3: CASSSGRLYGYTF. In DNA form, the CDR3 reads TGTGCCAGCAGCTCAGGACGGCTCTATGGCTACACCTTC.

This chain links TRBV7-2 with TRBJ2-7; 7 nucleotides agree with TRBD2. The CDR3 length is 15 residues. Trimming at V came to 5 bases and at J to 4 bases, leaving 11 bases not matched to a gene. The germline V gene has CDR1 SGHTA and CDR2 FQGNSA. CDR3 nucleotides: TGTGCCAGCAGCCCACAACGGACTAGTAATTACGAGCAGTACTTC. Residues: CASSPQRTSNYEQYF.

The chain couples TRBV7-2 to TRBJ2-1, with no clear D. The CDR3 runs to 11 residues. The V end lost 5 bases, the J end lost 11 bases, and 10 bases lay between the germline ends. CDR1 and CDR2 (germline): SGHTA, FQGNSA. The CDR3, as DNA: TGTGCCAGCAGCCCCGCTAGTCAGCAGTTCTTC. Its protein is CASSPASQQFF.

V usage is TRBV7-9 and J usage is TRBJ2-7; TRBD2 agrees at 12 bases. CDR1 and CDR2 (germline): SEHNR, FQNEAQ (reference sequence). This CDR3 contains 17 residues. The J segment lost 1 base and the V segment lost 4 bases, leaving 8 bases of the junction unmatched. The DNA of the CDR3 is TGTGCCAGCAGCTACTCTAGCGGGAGGGCAGGGTCCTACGAGCAGTACTTC. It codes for CASSYSSGRAGSYEQYF.

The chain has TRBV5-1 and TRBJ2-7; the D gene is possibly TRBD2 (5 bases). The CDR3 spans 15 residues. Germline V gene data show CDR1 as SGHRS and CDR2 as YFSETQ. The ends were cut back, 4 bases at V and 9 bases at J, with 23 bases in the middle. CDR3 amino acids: CASSAIVRTDGGQYF. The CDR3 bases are TGCGCCAGCAGCGCTATCGTTAGGACTGACGGTGGGCAGTACTTC.

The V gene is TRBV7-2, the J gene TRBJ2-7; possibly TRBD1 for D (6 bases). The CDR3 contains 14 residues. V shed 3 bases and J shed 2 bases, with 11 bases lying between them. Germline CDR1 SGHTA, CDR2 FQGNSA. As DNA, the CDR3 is TGTGCCAGCAGCTTTAAACAGGGCCCCTACGAGCAGTACTTC. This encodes CASSFKQGPYEQYF.